A selection of T cell receptor beta chains follows, all from one sample in a study of identical twins. TCRdb called the 5' RACE reads again in MiXCR, with one record for every CDR3 protein. This table has about 210,000 distinct CDR3 sequences, approximately 9% appearing once. Sequencing input: memory (CD45RO+) T cells sorted from blood. The origin of the receptors is a woman in her late teens or twenties in good health. Each CDR3 is given with its conserved first and last residue. D genes are given only for firm matches. Size is stated for part of the rows, as once, few or many counts, or as a class when the clone is expanded.

-	TRBV20-1	-	TRBJ2-7	TGCAGTGCTAGTAATGCCTACGAGCAGTACTTC	CSASNAYEQYF
-	TRBV7-2	few	TRBJ2-7	TGTGCCAGCAGCTACAACTCGGAGCAGTACTTC	CASSYNSEQYF
-	TRBV3-1	-	TRBJ2-7	TGTGCCACCTGCCAAGCGCACTCTTTTAACTACGAGCAGTACTTC	CATCQAHSFNYEQYF
-	TRBV10-3	many	TRBJ2-1	TGTGCCATCAGTGAGGGGCAGGTAGGGAGCTCCTACAATGAGCAGTTCTTC	CAISEGQVGSSYNEQFF
TRBD1	TRBV24-1	-	TRBJ2-3	TGTGCCACCAGTGACCAAGGGACAGGGGGCATACATACGCAGTATTTT	CATSDQGTGGIHTQYF
-	TRBV12-3/TRBV12-4	many	TRBJ1-1	TGTGCCAGCAGGGAGGCGGCACGTAAAGCTTTCTTT	CASREAARKAFF
-	TRBV20-1	few	TRBJ2-3	TGCAGTGCTAGACAACAGGCTAGCACAGATACGCAGTATTTT	CSARQQASTDTQYF
-	TRBV12-3/TRBV12-4	few	TRBJ2-7	TGTGCCAGCAGTTTAGAGGCGGGACGGTACGAGCAGTACTTC	CASSLEAGRYEQYF
TRBD1	TRBV29-1	few	TRBJ2-7	TGCAGCGGGGGTAGGGGGCCCGGGGCCTACGAGCAGTACTTC	CSGGRGPGAYEQYF
TRBD2	TRBV7-9	-	TRBJ2-3	TGTGCCAGCAGTACGGGACTAGCGGAGAACACAGATACGCAGTATTTT	CASSTGLAENTDTQYF
-	TRBV6-2/TRBV6-3	many	TRBJ2-7	TGTGCCAGCAGTTACTCGAGGGGGAACAGGATACCCTACGAGCAGTACTTC	CASSYSRGNRIPYEQYF
-	TRBV18	few	TRBJ1-1	TGTGCCAGCTCAGGAGGTATCGTTGGCACTGAAGCTTTCTTT	CASSGGIVGTEAFF
-	TRBV7-9	few	TRBJ2-2	TGTGCCAGCAGCCCGGGAGAATGGACCGGGGAGCTGTTTTTT	CASSPGEWTGELFF
-	TRBV7-9	many	TRBJ2-7	TGTGCCAGCAGTCGAGGACGGTCTCTAACCCTTGGCGAGCAGTACTTC	CASSRGRSLTLGEQYF
-	TRBV12-3/TRBV12-4	-	TRBJ2-6	TGTGCCAGCAGTCTGATCGGTCTTGGGGCCAACGTCCTGACTTTC	CASSLIGLGANVLTF
TRBD1	TRBV20-1	many	TRBJ2-7	TGCAGTGCTAGGGGACAGTCCGAGCAGTACTTC	CSARGQSEQYF
-	TRBV7-6	few	TRBJ2-1	TGTGCCAGCAGCTTAAGCGGTTCGACAGCTTTTTTACAGCAGTTCTTC	CASSLSGSTAFLQQFF
-	TRBV24-1	many	TRBJ1-1	TGTGCCACCAGTGATTTTCAGGACCTTTTTAACACTGAAGCTTTCTTT	CATSDFQDLFNTEAFF
-	TRBV20-1	many	TRBJ2-1	TGCAGTGTACCAGTAGGACTCTACAATGAGCAGTTCTTC	CSVPVGLYNEQFF
TRBD2	TRBV10-3	-	TRBJ2-1	TGTGCCATCTTCGCGGGAGGGCCAAATGAGCAGTTCTTC	CAIFAGGPNEQFF
-	TRBV10-3	many	TRBJ1-6	TGTGCCATCAGTGAGTCGACGAGGGATTCACCCCTCCACTTT	CAISESTRDSPLHF
-	TRBV20-1	few	TRBJ1-4	TGCAGTGCTAGAGATAATGACGGCCTTCAGGAGCGTGAAAAACTGTTTTTT	CSARDNDGLQEREKLFF
-	TRBV7-3	few	TRBJ1-6	TGTGCCAGCAGCTTACTCGGGGCTGGAAATTCACCCCTCCACTTT	CASSLLGAGNSPLHF
TRBD1	TRBV12-3/TRBV12-4	many	TRBJ1-4	TGTGCCAGCAGCCAGGGGGCGGCTAATGAAAAACTGTTTTTT	CASSQGAANEKLFF
TRBD1	TRBV7-2	-	TRBJ2-1	TGTGCCAGCAGCCAGATGGACAGGGAGAGGGGTGAGCAGTTCTTC	CASSQMDRERGEQFF
-	TRBV5-1	many	TRBJ2-1	TGCGCCAGCAGCGGCTGGGCCCAGGGGAATGAGCAGTTCTTC	CASSGWAQGNEQFF
-	TRBV7-9	-	TRBJ2-3	TGTGCCAGCGTTATTAGCGGAAGCACAGATACGCAGTATTTT	CASVISGSTDTQYF
-	TRBV7-2	many	TRBJ2-7	TGTGCCAGCAGCGTTTCTCGGACGGCCCCCAACGAGCAGTACTTC	CASSVSRTAPNEQYF
TRBD2	TRBV12-3/TRBV12-4	many	TRBJ2-5	TGTGCCAGCAGTTTGGGGAGGGGCCAAGAGACCCAGTACTTC	CASSLGRGQETQYF
-	TRBV3-1	once	TRBJ2-3	TGTGCCTGCTCCCAAGGAGAGTCAACCAGACAGGAGGGAACAGATACGCAGTATTTT	CACSQGESTRQEGTDTQYF
TRBD1	TRBV2	few	TRBJ2-5	TGTGCCAGCAGACAGGGGTACTGGGAGACCCAGTACTTC	CASRQGYWETQYF
TRBD1	TRBV9	many	TRBJ2-1	TGTGCCAGCAGCGTAGGACAGGGGTATGTAATGGTCGATGAGCAGTTCTTC	CASSVGQGYVMVDEQFF
TRBD2	TRBV7-9	-	TRBJ2-3	TGTGCCAGCAGCCCGACGTCTAGCGGGGAAGGCACGCAGTATTTT	CASSPTSSGEGTQYF
TRBD2	TRBV10-1	-	TRBJ2-5	TGCGCCAGCAGTGAGAGAGGGACTACCCAAGAGACCCAGTACTTC	CASSERGTTQETQYF
-	TRBV6-5	-	TRBJ2-2	TGTGCCAGCAGTTACGGGTCCGGGGGCACTAACACCGGGGAGCTGTTTTTT	CASSYGSGGTNTGELFF
-	TRBV5-1	many	TRBJ2-3	TGCGCCAGCAGCTTGTGGGACACCCGCACAGATACGCAGTATTTT	CASSLWDTRTDTQYF
TRBD2	TRBV24-1	many	TRBJ2-1	TGTGCCACCAGTGATGGGTCTAGCGGGAGTAATGAGCAGTTCTTC	CATSDGSSGSNEQFF
TRBD1	TRBV7-8	few	TRBJ1-1	TGTGCCAGCAGCTGGGACAGACGGGGAGCTTTCTTT	CASSWDRRGAFF
-	TRBV3-1	few	TRBJ2-2	TGTGCCAGCAGCCTGATTACAGGGTTCGGGGAGCTGTTTTTT	CASSLITGFGELFF
-	TRBV5-1	few	TRBJ2-1	TGCGCCAGCAGTACCGGGACTGGGCCCTACAATGAGCAGTTCTTC	CASSTGTGPYNEQFF
TRBD1	TRBV20-1	-	TRBJ2-7	TGCAGTGCAACCGGGACAGGGGGCTCCGAGCAGTACTTC	CSATGTGGSEQYF
-	TRBV6-2/TRBV6-3	few	TRBJ1-1	TGTGCCAGCAGTCAGAGGAGGAACACTGAAGCTTTCTTT	CASSQRRNTEAFF
TRBD2	TRBV19	few	TRBJ2-1	TGTGCCAGTAGTATAGGGACTAGCCAAAATGAGCAGTTCTTC	CASSIGTSQNEQFF
-	TRBV5-1	many	TRBJ2-3	TGCGCCGGAAGGGCCGCTCCTAGCACAGATACGCAGTATTTT	CAGRAAPSTDTQYF